This T cell receptor (beta chain) was identified during a study of blood T cells in healthy people across ages. A second PCR, run for roughly 6 to 11 cycles, used a sample-barcoded 5' primer plus a J-beta primer mix. TCRdb recomputed calls from the 5' RACE reads with MiXCR, one row per CDR3 protein. The table lists under 1,000,000 distinct CDR3 sequences, approximately 35% of them singletons. Study outcomes and limitations: When one million T cells were used, diversity estimates were thought to be underestimates.

The CDR3 contains 19 residues. The ends lost 2 bases at V and 7 bases at J; junction bases unmatched: 20. Germline CDR1 is MNHNS and CDR2 is SASEGT. This clonotype was observed a handful of times. Its antigen is undetermined. The study drew donors from healthy Caucasian individuals in Russia aged roughly 6 to 95. Drawn from each donor were roughly 10 milliliters of peripheral blood. The J gene is TRBJ1-5, the V gene TRBV6-1; TRBD1 matches 7 bases. The clonotype originates from a man aged 18 to 29 in good health. The sequenced sample was blood. The CDR3 coding sequence is TGTGCCAGCAGTGAATATCTGAGACAGGGAAGGGAGGGAGGCCAGCCCCAGCATTTT. This encodes CASSEYLRQGREGGQPQHF.